This paragraph reports one T cell receptor beta chain. These data originate in a study of shared T cell receptors in the human thymus. Trimming at V came to 5 bases and at J to 5 bases, leaving 7 bases not matched to a gene. This CDR3 spans 16 amino acids. The germline V gene encodes CDR1 SGHAT and CDR2 FQNNGV. Assay used: immunoSEQ multiplex PCR; TCRdb lists only in-frame clones, some missing. The data contain hundreds of thousands of clones, over 75% of them singletons. This same sample was also taken into another study, of human thymus T cells. That paper states: Immunologically healthy infants in Finland undergoing congenital heart defect surgery were the donors. Corrective heart surgery yielded the resections from which the thymus tissue came. The authors found apparently biased V and J gene usage in thymic and blood repertoires. Related research examined unrelated individuals and reported that their thymic repertoires overlapped highly.

This receptor was taken from a boy under three years old with a congenital heart defect. The sequencing input was thymocytes. V usage is TRBV11-2 and J usage is TRBJ2-7, with TRBD2 identical over 15 bases. For the CDR3, the DNA is TGTGCCAGCAGCCCCGGACTAGCGGGAGGGCTGAACGAGCAGTACTTC. Its protein is CASSPGLAGGLNEQYF.